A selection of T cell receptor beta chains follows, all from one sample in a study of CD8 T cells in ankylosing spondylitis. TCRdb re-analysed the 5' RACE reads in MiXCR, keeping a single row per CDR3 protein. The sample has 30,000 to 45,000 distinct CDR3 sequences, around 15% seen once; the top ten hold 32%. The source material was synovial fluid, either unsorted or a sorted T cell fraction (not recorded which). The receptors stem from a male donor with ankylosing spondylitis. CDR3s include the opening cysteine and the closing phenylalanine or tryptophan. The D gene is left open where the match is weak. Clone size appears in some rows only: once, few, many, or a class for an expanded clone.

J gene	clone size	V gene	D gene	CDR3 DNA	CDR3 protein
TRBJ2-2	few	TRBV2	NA	TGTGCCAGCAGTGCAGGCGTGGACACCGGGGAGCTGTTTTTT	CASSAGVDTGELFF
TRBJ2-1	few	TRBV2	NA	TGTGCCAGCAGTGGTCCCCGACAGGGAGGGACTCACAATGAGCAGTTCTTC	CASSGPRQGGTHNEQFF
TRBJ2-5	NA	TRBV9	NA	TGTGCCAGCAGCGTAGGGACGGGCTTAAGAACCCAGTACTTC	CASSVGTGLRTQYF
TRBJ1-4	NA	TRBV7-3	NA	TGTGCCAGCAGCCTCGGGGTTGCAACTAATGAAAAACTGTTTTTT	CASSLGVATNEKLFF
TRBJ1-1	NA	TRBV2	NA	TGTGCCAGCTTTGAGGGGGACATGAACACTGAAGCTTTCTTT	CASFEGDMNTEAFF
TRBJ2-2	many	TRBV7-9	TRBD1	TGTGCCAGCAGCAACCGGGACAGGGGACACACCGGGGAGCTGTTTTTT	CASSNRDRGHTGELFF
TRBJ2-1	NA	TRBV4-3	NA	TGCGCCAGCAGCCAACTTACCGGGACAAATCACAATGAGCAGTTCTTC	CASSQLTGTNHNEQFF
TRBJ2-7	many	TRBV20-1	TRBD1	TGCAGTGCTCCTCCGGGACAGGGGGGCTACGAGCAGTACTTC	CSAPPGQGGYEQYF
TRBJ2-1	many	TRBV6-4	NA	TGTGCCAGCAGTGACTCGGCCAGGGACTACAATGAGCAGTTCTTC	CASSDSARDYNEQFF
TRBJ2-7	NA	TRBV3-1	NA	TGTGCCAGCAGGAGAGGGTCCTACGAGCAGTACTTC	CASRRGSYEQYF
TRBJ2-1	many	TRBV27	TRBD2	TGTGCCAGCAGTTTACGAGGGAGGGCCATCAATGAGCAGTTCTTC	CASSLRGRAINEQFF
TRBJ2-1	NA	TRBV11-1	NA	TGTGCCAGCAGCCCCGTACCTGGTCGTTCCTACAATGAGCAGTTCTTC	CASSPVPGRSYNEQFF
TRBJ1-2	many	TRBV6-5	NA	TGTGCCAGCAGTTACGGGGGCTATGGCTACACCTTC	CASSYGGYGYTF
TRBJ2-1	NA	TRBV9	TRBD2	TGTGCCAGCAGCGTAGGGACGGGAGGGTCGAATGAGCAGTTCTTC	CASSVGTGGSNEQFF
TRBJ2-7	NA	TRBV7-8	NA	TGTGCCAGCAGCTTAGGGCGACAGAGAAGCTCCTACGAGCAGTACTTC	CASSLGRQRSSYEQYF
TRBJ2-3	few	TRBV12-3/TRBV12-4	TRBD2	TGTGCCAGCAGCGTTACTAGCGGGGGTATGAATACGCAGTATTTT	CASSVTSGGMNTQYF
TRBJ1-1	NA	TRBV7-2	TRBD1	TGTGCCAGCAGCTTAGCGAAGGGGACAGGGCATTACGAAGCTTTCTTT	CASSLAKGTGHYEAFF
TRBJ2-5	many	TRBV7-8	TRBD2	TGTGCCAGCAGCCGGACTAGCGGGACTTTCGAGACCCAGTACTTC	CASSRTSGTFETQYF
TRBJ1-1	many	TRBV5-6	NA	TGTGCCAGCAGCTTGTTGGCTGTGAACACTGAAGCTTTCTTT	CASSLLAVNTEAFF
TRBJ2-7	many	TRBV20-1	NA	TGCAGTGCTAGTCCTCAGATACAGGGAATCTCCTACGAGCAGTACTTC	CSASPQIQGISYEQYF
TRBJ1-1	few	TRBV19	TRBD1	TGTGCCAGTAGTACCCACAGGGGAGGTACTGAAGCTTTCTTT	CASSTHRGGTEAFF
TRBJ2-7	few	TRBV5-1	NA	TGCGCCAGCAGCTGGGGTACCGAGCAGTACTTC	CASSWGTEQYF
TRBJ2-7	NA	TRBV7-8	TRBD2	TGTGCCAGCAGCTTAGCGCGCGGGAGCAGAGAGCAGTACTTC	CASSLARGSREQYF
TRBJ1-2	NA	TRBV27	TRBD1	TGTGCCAGCAGTTCCCAAACAGGGGCGGGTGGCTACACCTTC	CASSSQTGAGGYTF
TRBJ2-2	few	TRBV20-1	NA	TGCAGTGCTAGGGAACGGGACTCCTCAAACACCGGGGAGCTGTTTTTT	CSARERDSSNTGELFF
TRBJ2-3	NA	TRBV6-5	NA	TGTGCCAGCAGATACGATTTGGGTGGGGTCTCGTCAGATACGCAGTATTTT	CASRYDLGGVSSDTQYF
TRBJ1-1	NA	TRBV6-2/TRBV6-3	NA	TGTGCCAGCAGTTATCTAGGGTACATGAACACTGAAGCTTTCTTT	CASSYLGYMNTEAFF
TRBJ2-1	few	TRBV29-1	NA	TGCAGCGTTGGTGGCAAAAACGTCTACAATGAGCAGTTCTTC	CSVGGKNVYNEQFF
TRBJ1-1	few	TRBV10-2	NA	TGCGCCAGCAGTGTAGGATTTGCGAACACTGAAGCTTTCTTT	CASSVGFANTEAFF
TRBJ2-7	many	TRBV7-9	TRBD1	TGTGCCAGCAGCTACGGGACAGTCTACGAGCAGTACTTC	CASSYGTVYEQYF
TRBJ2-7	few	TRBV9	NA	TGTGCCAGCAGCTCGGGGGGCGCGCCCCACTACGAGCAGTACTTC	CASSSGGAPHYEQYF
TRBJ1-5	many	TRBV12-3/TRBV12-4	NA	TGTGCCAGCAGTTTTCGTCGGCAGCCCCAGCATTTT	CASSFRRQPQHF
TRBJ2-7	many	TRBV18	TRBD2	TGTGCCAGCTCACCGGCTGGGGCGGGAGGATCGGTCGAGCAGTACTTC	CASSPAGAGGSVEQYF
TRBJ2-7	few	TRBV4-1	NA	TGCGCCAGCAGCCAAGATCAAGGGTACGAGCAGTACTTC	CASSQDQGYEQYF
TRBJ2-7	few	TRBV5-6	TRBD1	TGTGCCAGCAGCTGGGACAGGAGTCCCTACGAGCAGTACTTC	CASSWDRSPYEQYF
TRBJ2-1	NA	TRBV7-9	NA	TGTGCCAGCAGCCATCAACAGGGCTACTACAATGAGCAGTTCTTC	CASSHQQGYYNEQFF
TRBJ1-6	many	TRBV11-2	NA	TGTGCCAGCAGCTTAGATAAAAGGACGGCTATTGGTTCACCCCTCCACTTT	CASSLDKRTAIGSPLHF
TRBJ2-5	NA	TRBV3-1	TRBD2	TGTGCCAGCAGCCTTTGGCCAACGGGGGGGCCTGGGACCCAGTACTTC	CASSLWPTGGPGTQYF
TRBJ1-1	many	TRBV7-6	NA	TGTGCCAGCAGCTTAGAGGGGGGAACATCTGAAGCTTTCTTT	CASSLEGGTSEAFF
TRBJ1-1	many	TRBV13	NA	TGTGCCAGCAGCTCGGACACTGAAGCTTTCTTT	CASSSDTEAFF